The source of this T cell receptor beta chain is a study of shared clonotypes between healthy human individuals. Study findings and constraints: Generation probability values for non-shared clonotypes were lower than those for clonotypes shared by all four donors.

Only Caucasian adults living in Nashville, Tennessee served as donors. The CDR3 has 15 amino acids. With 3 bases removed from V and 0 bases from J, the gap between germline ends came to 11 bases. Germline V CDR1 and CDR2: SNHLY, FYNNEI. As to this clone: The antigen remains unidentified.

Several immunoSEQ plates held equal portions of the genomic DNA taken from each subset. Data came from immunoSEQ multiplex PCR; TCRdb stores just in-frame clones and leaves some out. The repertoire consists of approximately 640,000 clones, with about 90% occurring once and the leading ten covering less than 40%. This chain connects TRBV2 to TRBJ1-1, with a possible D match to TRBD1 (5 bases). Specimen: memory CD8+ T cells from PBMCs. Noted subset: CD45RO+ cells pooled with CCR7-negative TemRA cells. The TCR comes from a man younger than 30 in good health. Some clones in this sample may be carry-over from other donors' samples. Here the CDR3 reads CASSDPGPMNTEAFF. Written as DNA, the CDR3 is TGTGCCAGCAGTGATCCGGGACCTATGAACACTGAAGCTTTCTTT.